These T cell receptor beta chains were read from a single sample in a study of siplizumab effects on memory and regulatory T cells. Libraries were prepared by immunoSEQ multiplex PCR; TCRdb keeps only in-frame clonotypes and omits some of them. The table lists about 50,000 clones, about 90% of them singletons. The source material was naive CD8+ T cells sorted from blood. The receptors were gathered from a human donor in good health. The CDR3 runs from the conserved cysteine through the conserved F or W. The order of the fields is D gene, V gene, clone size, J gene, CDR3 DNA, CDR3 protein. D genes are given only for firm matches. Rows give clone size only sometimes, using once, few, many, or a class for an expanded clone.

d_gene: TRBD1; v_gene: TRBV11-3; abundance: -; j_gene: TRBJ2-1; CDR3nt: TGTGCCACCGAGGGACAGGTCACCAATGAGCAGTTCTTC; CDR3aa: CATEGQVTNEQFF
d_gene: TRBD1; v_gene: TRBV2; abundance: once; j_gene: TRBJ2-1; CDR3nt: TGTGCCAGCAGCCTTGCCGGGACAGGGTTCTACAATGAGCAGTTCTTC; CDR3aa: CASSLAGTGFYNEQFF
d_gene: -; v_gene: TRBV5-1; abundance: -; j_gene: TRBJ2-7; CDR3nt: TGCGCCAGCAGCCCCGACGGGGTGGGTTTGAACGAGCAGTACTTC; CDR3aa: CASSPDGVGLNEQYF
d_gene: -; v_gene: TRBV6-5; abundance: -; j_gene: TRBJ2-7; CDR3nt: TGTGCCAGCACTCAAACGGCTACTTCCTACGAGCAGTACTTC; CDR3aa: CASTQTATSYEQYF
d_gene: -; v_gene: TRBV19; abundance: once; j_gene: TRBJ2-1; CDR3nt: TGTGCCAGTAGTATAGATAACTACAATGAGCAGTTCTTC; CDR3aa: CASSIDNYNEQFF
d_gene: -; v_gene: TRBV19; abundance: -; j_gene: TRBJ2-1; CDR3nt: TGTGCTTGCGGGTTCAATGAGCAGTTCTTC; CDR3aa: CACGFNEQFF
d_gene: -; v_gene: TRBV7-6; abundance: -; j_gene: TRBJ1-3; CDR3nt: TGTGCCAGCAGCTTTGGGTCTGGAAACACCATATATTTT; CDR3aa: CASSFGSGNTIYF
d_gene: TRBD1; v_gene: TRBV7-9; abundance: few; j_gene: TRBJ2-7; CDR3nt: TGTGCCAGCAGCTCACCGGGACAGGAATACGAGCAGTACTTC; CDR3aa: CASSSPGQEYEQYF
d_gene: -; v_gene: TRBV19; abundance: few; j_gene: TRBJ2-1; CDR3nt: TGTGCCAGTAGTATTTCGGGTTACAATGAGCAGTTCTTC; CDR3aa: CASSISGYNEQFF
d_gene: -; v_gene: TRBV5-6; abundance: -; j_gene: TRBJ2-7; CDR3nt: TGTGCCAGCAGCCCTAGGGGTATCATCAGCCCCGGTCCGTCTTACGAGCAGTACTTC; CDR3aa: CASSPRGIISPGPSYEQYF
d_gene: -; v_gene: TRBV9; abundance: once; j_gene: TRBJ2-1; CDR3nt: TGTGCCAGCAGCGACGAAGCTGGTGAGCAGTTCTTC; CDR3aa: CASSDEAGEQFF
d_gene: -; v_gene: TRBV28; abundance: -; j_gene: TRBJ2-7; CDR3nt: TGTGCCAGCAGAAACAGGGTCTACGAGCAGTACTTC; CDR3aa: CASRNRVYEQYF
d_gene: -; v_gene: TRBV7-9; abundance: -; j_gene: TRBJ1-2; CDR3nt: TGTGCCAGCAGCTTAGTACCCGGTCCTAACTATGGCTACACCTTC; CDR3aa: CASSLVPGPNYGYTF
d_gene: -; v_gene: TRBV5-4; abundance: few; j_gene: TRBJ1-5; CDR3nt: TGTGCCAGCAGTCCGGAAGGAGGACAGCCCCAGCATTTT; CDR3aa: CASSPEGGQPQHF
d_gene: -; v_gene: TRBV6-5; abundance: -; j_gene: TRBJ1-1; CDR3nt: TGTGCCAGCAGTCCTGGACACCTGAACACTGAAGCTTTCTTT; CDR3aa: CASSPGHLNTEAFF
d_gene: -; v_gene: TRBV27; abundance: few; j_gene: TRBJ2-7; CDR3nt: TGTGCCAGCAGTTTCGGCGGGGAGCAGTACTTC; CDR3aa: CASSFGGEQYF
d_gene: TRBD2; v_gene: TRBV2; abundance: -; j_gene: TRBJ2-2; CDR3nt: TGTGCCAGCAGTTTTTTCCTACTAGCGAACCTAAACACCGGGGAGCTGTTTTTT; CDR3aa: CASSFFLLANLNTGELFF
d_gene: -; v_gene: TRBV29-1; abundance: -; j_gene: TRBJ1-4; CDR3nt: TGCAGCGTTGGGGCAGTTGCAACTAATGAAAAACTGTTTTTT; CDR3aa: CSVGAVATNEKLFF
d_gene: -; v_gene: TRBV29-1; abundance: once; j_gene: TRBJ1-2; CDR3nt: TGCAGCGTTGATTGGGCGACGCCGGATGGCTACACCTTC; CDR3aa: CSVDWATPDGYTF
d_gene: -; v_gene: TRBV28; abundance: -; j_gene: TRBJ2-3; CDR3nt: TGTGCCAGCAGCCTAGGGCGGGGATTCACAGATACGCAGTATTTT; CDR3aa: CASSLGRGFTDTQYF
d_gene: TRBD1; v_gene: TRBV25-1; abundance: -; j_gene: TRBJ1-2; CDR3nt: TGTGCCAGCGGGGACAGGGAATATGGCTACACCTTC; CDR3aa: CASGDREYGYTF
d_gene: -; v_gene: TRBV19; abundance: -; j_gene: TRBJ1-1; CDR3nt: TGTGCCAGTAGTAATACGGACAGCTTGAACACTGAAGCTTTCTTT; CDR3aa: CASSNTDSLNTEAFF
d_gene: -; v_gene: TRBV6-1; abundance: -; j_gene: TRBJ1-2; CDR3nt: TGTGCCAGCACCGGAACGGGGGATGGCTACACCTTC; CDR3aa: CASTGTGDGYTF
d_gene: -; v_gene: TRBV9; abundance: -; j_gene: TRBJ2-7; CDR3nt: TGTGCCAGCAGCGGGGGGGACCTCTACGAGCAGTACTTC; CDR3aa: CASSGGDLYEQYF
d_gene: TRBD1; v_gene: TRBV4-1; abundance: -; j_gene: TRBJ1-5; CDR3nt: TGCGCCAGCAGCCCGACAGGGCTAGAGAATCAGCCCCAGCATTTT; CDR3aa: CASSPTGLENQPQHF
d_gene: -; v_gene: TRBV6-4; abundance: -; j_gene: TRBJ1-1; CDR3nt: TGTGCCAGCAGGTCGGGACCAGCCGACCCTGAAGCTTTCTTT; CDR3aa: CASRSGPADPEAFF